A selection of T cell receptor beta chains follows, all from one sample in a study of blood T cells in healthy people across ages. TCRdb re-analysed the 5' RACE reads in MiXCR, keeping a single row per CDR3 protein. This table holds 650,000 to 700,000 distinct CDR3 sequences, 52% found once. Specimen: blood. The receptors were gathered from an elderly woman in good health. Each CDR3 is given with its conserved first and last residue. The order of the fields is CDR3 protein, CDR3 DNA, J gene, D gene, clone size, CDR3 length, V gene. The D gene is left open where the match is weak. Clone size appears in some rows only: once, few, many, or a class for an expanded clone.

cdr3_aa: CASSLASRADEQFF
cdr3_nt: TGTGCCAGCAGCTTAGCGAGCAGGGCTGATGAGCAGTTCTTC
j_call: TRBJ2-1
d_call: .
clone_size: .
cdr3_length: 14
v_call: TRBV7-9

cdr3_aa: CASSRQDRSNQPQHF
cdr3_nt: TGTGCCAGCAGCCGACAGGATAGGAGCAATCAGCCCCAGCATTTT
j_call: TRBJ1-5
d_call: .
clone_size: many
cdr3_length: 15
v_call: TRBV5-5

cdr3_aa: CASRLQGLSYQETQYF
cdr3_nt: TGTGCCAGCAGGCTACAGGGCCTATCCTACCAAGAGACCCAGTACTTC
j_call: TRBJ2-5
d_call: .
clone_size: many
cdr3_length: 16
v_call: TRBV27

cdr3_aa: CASSLMGDTQYF
cdr3_nt: TGTGCCAGCAGCTTGATGGGAGATACGCAGTATTTT
j_call: TRBJ2-3
d_call: .
clone_size: many
cdr3_length: 12
v_call: TRBV5-1

cdr3_aa: CASSLARFYEQYF
cdr3_nt: TGTGCCAGCAGCTTAGCCCGTTTCTACGAGCAGTACTTC
j_call: TRBJ2-7
d_call: .
clone_size: .
cdr3_length: 13
v_call: TRBV7-2

cdr3_aa: CASSERLGTGANVLTF
cdr3_nt: TGTGCCAGCAGTGAAAGGCTAGGTACTGGGGCCAACGTCCTGACTTTC
j_call: TRBJ2-6
d_call: .
clone_size: .
cdr3_length: 16
v_call: TRBV6-1

cdr3_aa: CASSVGGDEQYF
cdr3_nt: TGTGCCAGCAGCGTAGGTGGTGACGAGCAGTACTTC
j_call: TRBJ2-7
d_call: .
clone_size: many
cdr3_length: 12
v_call: TRBV9

cdr3_aa: CSAGHSQETQYF
cdr3_nt: TGCAGCGCGGGACACTCCCAAGAGACCCAGTACTTC
j_call: TRBJ2-5
d_call: .
clone_size: .
cdr3_length: 12
v_call: TRBV29-1

cdr3_aa: CASSSGATGAKNIQYF
cdr3_nt: TGTGCCAGCAGTTCCGGGGCTACCGGAGCCAAAAACATTCAGTACTTC
j_call: TRBJ2-4
d_call: .
clone_size: .
cdr3_length: 16
v_call: TRBV28

cdr3_aa: CASKSRNTGELFF
cdr3_nt: TGTGCCAGCAAATCGAGGAACACCGGGGAGCTGTTTTTT
j_call: TRBJ2-2
d_call: .
clone_size: few
cdr3_length: 13
v_call: TRBV7-6

cdr3_aa: CSATGGLNEQFF
cdr3_nt: TGCAGTGCTACTGGGGGGCTTAATGAGCAGTTCTTC
j_call: TRBJ2-1
d_call: .
clone_size: many
cdr3_length: 12
v_call: TRBV20-1

cdr3_aa: CASSFSRNTDTQYF
cdr3_nt: TGTGCCAGCAGTTTTTCTCGGAACACAGATACGCAGTATTTT
j_call: TRBJ2-3
d_call: .
clone_size: .
cdr3_length: 14
v_call: TRBV27

cdr3_aa: CSVGSITEAFF
cdr3_nt: TGCAGCGTTGGGAGTATCACTGAAGCTTTCTTT
j_call: TRBJ1-1
d_call: .
clone_size: .
cdr3_length: 11
v_call: TRBV29-1

cdr3_aa: CASSLGGSITDTQYF
cdr3_nt: TGTGCCAGCAGTTTAGGGGGGTCTATCACAGATACGCAGTATTTT
j_call: TRBJ2-3
d_call: .
clone_size: many
cdr3_length: 15
v_call: TRBV28

cdr3_aa: CASSLRGGSEEKLFF
cdr3_nt: TGCGCCAGCAGCTTGAGGGGGGGCAGTGAGGAAAAACTGTTTTTT
j_call: TRBJ1-4
d_call: .
clone_size: .
cdr3_length: 15
v_call: TRBV5-1

cdr3_aa: CASRSLWGPRGETQYF
cdr3_nt: TGTGCCAGCAGATCCTTGTGGGGGCCCCGCGGAGAGACCCAGTACTTC
j_call: TRBJ2-5
d_call: .
clone_size: many
cdr3_length: 16
v_call: TRBV11-2

cdr3_aa: CASTPNNSPLHF
cdr3_nt: TGTGCCAGCACCCCTAATAATTCACCCCTCCACTTT
j_call: TRBJ1-6
d_call: .
clone_size: many
cdr3_length: 12
v_call: TRBV28

cdr3_aa: CSARDFGESSCNEQFF
cdr3_nt: TGCAGTGCTAGAGATTTCGGGGAGTCATCCTGCAATGAGCAGTTCTTC
j_call: TRBJ2-1
d_call: .
clone_size: .
cdr3_length: 16
v_call: TRBV20-1